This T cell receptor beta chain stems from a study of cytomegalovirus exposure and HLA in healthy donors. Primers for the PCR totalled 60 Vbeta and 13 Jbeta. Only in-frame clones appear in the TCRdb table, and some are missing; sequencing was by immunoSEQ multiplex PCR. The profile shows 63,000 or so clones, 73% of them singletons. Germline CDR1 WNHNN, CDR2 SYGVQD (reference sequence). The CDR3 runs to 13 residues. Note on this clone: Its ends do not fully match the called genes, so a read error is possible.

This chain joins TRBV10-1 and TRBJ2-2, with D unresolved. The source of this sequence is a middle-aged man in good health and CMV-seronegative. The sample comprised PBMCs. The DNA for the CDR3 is TGCGCCAGCAGTGAGTCGAACAGCGGGGAGCTGTTTTTT. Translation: CASSESNSGELFF.